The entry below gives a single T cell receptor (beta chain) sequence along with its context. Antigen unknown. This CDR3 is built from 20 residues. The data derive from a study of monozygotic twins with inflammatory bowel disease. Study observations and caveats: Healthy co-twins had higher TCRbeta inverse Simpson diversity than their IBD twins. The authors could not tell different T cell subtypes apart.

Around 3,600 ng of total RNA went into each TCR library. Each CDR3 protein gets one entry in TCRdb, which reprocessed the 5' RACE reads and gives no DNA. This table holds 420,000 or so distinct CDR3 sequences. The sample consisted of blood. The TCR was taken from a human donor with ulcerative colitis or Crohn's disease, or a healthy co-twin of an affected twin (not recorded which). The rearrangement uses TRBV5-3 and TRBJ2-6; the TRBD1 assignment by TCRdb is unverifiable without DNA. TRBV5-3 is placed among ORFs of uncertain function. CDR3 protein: CARSSYTPGQGESGANVLTF.